In this sample, the clone carrying this T cell receptor (beta chain) turned up a few times. Antigen: not known. PCR primers comprised 60 Vbeta and 13 Jbeta primers. Using immunoSEQ multiplex PCR, the repertoire was profiled, and TCRdb retains in-frame clones only, with some absent. The sample holds fewer than 200,000 clones, roughly 84% seen once. The data were obtained in a study of cytomegalovirus exposure and HLA in healthy donors. Across the whole study: An earlier analysis identified 95 million to 120 million unique TCR beta sequences in about 179 million T cells. Study-level points and caveats: It was about 150 TCR beta chains that were listed as cytomegalovirus-associated. In a later analysis, at a false discovery rate of 0.05, approximately 16,000 TCR beta sequences were associated with HLA alleles. TCR beta V- and J-gene trimming, according to a later analysis, was linked to a missense DCLRE1C variant.

CDR1 SGHTA and CDR2 FQGNSA come from the germline V gene. Losses at the gene ends were 5 bases for V and 1 base for J; bases not matched to a gene: 5. The length of the CDR3 is 14 residues. Sequencing was performed on PBMCs. The sequence came from a man aged 18 to 30 in good health and CMV-seropositive. The chain recombines TRBV7-2 with TRBJ2-7, with 7 bases aligning to TRBD1. The CDR3 sequence: CASSTGVGSYEQYF. The CDR3 nucleotides are TGTGCCAGCAGCACAGGGGTGGGGTCCTACGAGCAGTACTTC. The full variable domain, in which reference TRBV7-2 and TRBJ2-7 provide the parts outside the CDR3, is GAGVSQSPSNKVTEKGKDVELRCDPISGHTALYWYRQSLGQGLEFLIYFQGNSAPDKSGLPSDRFSAERTGGSVSTLTIQRTQQEDSAVYLCASSTGVGSYEQYFGPGTRLTVT.